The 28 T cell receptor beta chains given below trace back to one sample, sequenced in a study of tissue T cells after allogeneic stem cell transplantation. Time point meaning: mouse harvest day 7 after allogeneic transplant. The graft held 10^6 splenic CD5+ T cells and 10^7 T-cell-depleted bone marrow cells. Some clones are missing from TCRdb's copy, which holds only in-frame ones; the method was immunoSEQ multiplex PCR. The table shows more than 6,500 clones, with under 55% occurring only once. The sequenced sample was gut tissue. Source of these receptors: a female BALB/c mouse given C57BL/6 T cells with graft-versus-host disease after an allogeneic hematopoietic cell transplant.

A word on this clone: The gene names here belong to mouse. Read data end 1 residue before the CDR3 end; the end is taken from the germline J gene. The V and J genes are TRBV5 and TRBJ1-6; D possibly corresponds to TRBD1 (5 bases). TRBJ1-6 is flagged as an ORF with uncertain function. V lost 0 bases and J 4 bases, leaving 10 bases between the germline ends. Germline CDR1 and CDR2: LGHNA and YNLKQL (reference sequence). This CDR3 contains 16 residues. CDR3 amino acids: CASSQEPGQYNSPLYF. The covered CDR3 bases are TGTGCCAGCAGCCAAGAACCCGGACAATATAATTCGCCCCTCTAC.

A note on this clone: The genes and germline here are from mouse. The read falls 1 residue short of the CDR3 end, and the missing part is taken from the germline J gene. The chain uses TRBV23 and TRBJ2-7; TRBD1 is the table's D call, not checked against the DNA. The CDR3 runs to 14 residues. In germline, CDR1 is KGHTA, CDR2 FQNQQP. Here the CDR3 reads CSSSRTGGSYEQYF. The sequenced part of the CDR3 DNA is TGCTCCAGCAGTCGGACAGGGGGCTCCTATGAACAGTAC.

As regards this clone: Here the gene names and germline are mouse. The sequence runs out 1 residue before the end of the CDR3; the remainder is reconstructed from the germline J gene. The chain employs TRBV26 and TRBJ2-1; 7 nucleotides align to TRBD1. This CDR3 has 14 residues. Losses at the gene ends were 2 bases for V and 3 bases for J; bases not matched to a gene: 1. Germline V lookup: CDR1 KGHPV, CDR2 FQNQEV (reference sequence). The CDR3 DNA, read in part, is TGTGCCAGCAGTCTGGGGACAGTCTATGCTGAGCAGTTC. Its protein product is CASSLGTVYAEQF. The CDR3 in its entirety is CASSLGTVYAEQFF.

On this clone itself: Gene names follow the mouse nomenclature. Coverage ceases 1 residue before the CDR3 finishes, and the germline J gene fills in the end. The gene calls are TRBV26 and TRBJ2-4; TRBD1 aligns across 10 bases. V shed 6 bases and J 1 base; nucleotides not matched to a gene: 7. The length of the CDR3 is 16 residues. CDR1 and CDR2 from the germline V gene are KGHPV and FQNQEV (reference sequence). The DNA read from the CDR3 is TGTGCCAGCAGGCGGGACAGGGGAAGGGGTCAAAACACCTTGTAC. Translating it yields CASRRDRGRGQNTLY. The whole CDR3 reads CASRRDRGRGQNTLYF.

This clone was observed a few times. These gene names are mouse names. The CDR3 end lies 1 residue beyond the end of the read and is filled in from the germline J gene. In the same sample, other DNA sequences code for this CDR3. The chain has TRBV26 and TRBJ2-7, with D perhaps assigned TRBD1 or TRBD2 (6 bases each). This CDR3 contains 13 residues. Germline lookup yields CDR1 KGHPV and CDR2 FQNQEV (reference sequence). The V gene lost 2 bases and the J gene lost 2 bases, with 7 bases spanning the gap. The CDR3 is CASSLGGAYEQYF. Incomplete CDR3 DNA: TGTGCCAGCAGTCTGGGGGGCGCCTATGAACAGTAC.

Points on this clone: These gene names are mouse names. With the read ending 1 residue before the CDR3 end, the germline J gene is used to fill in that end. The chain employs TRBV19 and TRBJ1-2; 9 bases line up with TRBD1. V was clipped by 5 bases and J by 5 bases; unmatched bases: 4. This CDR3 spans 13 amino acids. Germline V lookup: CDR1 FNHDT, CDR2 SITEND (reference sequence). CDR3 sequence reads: CASSNRGQSDYTF. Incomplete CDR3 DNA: TGTGCCAGCAGCAACAGGGGGCAATCCGACTACACC.

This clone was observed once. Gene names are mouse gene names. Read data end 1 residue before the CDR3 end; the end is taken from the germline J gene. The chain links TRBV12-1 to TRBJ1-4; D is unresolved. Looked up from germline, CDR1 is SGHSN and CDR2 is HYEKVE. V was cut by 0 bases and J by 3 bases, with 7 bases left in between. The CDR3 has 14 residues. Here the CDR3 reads CASSLGETNERLFF. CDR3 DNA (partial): TGTGCCAGCTCTCTCGGGGAGACCAACGAAAGATTATTT.

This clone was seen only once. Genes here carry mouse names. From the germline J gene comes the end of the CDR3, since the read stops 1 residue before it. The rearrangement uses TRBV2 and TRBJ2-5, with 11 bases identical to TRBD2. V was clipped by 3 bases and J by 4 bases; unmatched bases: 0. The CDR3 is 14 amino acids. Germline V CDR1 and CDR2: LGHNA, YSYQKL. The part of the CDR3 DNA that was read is TGTGCCAGCAGCCAGGGACTGGGGGAAGACACCCAGTAC. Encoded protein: CASSQGLGEDTQY. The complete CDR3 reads CASSQGLGEDTQYF.

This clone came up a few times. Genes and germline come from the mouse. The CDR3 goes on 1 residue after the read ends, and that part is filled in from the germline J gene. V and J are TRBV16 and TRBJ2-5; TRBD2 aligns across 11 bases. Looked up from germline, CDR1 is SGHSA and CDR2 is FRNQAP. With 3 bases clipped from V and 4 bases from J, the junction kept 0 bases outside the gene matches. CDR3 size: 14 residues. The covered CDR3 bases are TGTGCAAGCAGCTTGGGACTGGGGGAAGACACCCAGTAC. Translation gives CASSLGLGEDTQY. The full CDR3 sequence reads CASSLGLGEDTQYF.

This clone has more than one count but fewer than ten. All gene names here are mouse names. Partial CDR3 DNA: TGTGGTGCTAAAACAGGGAACTATGCTGAGCAGTTC. Translation: CGAKTGNYAEQF. In full, the CDR3 reads CGAKTGNYAEQFF. The chain carries TRBV20 and TRBJ2-1; the D gene is possibly TRBD1 (6 bases). The observed sequence ends 1 residue before the CDR3 terminus, with the missing tail filled in from the germline J gene. Between the trimmed V and J ends, which lost 4 bases and 1 base, there was a span of 8 bases. Germline V gives CDR1 GFQATS, CDR2 STVNSAI. CDR3 length: 13 residues.

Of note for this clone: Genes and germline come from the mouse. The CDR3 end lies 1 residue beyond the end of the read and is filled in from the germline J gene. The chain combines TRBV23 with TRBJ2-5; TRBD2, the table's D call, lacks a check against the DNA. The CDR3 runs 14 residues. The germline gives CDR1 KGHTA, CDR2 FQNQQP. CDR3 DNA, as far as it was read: TGCTCCAGCAGCCCCTCGGGGGGCAAAGACACCCAGTAC. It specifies CSSSPSGGKDTQY. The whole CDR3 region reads CSSSPSGGKDTQYF.

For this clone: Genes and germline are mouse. CDR3: CASSRTGRNTLYF. The covered CDR3 bases are TGTGCCAGCAGTCGGACAGGGAGAAACACCTTGTAC. The V gene is TRBV26, the J gene TRBJ2-4; TRBD1 agrees at 8 bases. The read gets to within 1 residue of the CDR3 end, and the germline J gene fills in the rest. With V trimmed by 4 bases and J by 5 bases, 2 bases remained unmatched. Per the germline V gene, CDR1 is KGHPV and CDR2 is FQNQEV (reference sequence). CDR3 length: 13 residues.

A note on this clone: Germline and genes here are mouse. Partial CDR3 DNA: TGTGCCAGCAGCTTAGATGGGGCAAACACCGGGCAGCTCTAC. It is translated as CASSLDGANTGQLY. The full CDR3 reads CASSLDGANTGQLYF. The chain joins TRBV3 to TRBJ2-2; possible D gene TRBD2, 5 bases. The read is 1 residue too short to cover the CDR3 end, so that end is filled in from the germline J gene. Germline V CDR1 and CDR2: SNHLY, FYNGKV (reference sequence). There are 15 residues in the CDR3. V was pared by 1 base and J by 0 bases, with 6 bases between.

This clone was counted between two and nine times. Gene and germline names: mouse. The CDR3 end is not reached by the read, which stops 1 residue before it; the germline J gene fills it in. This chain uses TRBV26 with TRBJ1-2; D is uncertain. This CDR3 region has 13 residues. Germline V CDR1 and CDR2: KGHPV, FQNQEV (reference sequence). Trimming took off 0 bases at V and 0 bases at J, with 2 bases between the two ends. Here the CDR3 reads CASSLSPNSDYTF. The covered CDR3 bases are TGTGCCAGCAGTCTGTCTCCAAACTCCGACTACACC.

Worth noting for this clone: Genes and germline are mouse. CDR3 in amino acids: CASSRQAEQYF. The DNA read from the CDR3 is TGTGCCAGCAGTCGACAGGCGGAACAGTAC. This chain joins TRBV26 and TRBJ2-7, with a tentative D call TRBD1 (6 bases). The read terminates 1 residue before the CDR3 end, so the remaining end is supplied by the germline J gene. This CDR3 is built from 11 residues. Germline-derived CDR1 and CDR2 are KGHPV and FQNQEV (reference sequence). V was cut by 4 bases and J by 7 bases, with 8 bases left in between.

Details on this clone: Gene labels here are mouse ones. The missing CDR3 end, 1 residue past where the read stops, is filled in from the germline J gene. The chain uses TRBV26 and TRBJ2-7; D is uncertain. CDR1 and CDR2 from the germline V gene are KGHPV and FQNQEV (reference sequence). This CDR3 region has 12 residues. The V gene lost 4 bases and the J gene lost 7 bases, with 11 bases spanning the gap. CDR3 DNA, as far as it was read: TGTGCCAGCAGTCCCCGGGGAGGAGAACAGTAC. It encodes CASSPRGGEQY. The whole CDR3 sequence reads CASSPRGGEQYF.

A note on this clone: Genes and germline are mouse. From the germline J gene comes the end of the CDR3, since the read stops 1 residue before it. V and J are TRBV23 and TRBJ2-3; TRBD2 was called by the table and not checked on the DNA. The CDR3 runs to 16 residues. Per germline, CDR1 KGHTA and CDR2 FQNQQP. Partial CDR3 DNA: TGCTCCAGCAGTCAATCGGGGGGGGCGCAGGCAGAAACGCTGTAT. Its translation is CSSSQSGGAQAETLY. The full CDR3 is CSSSQSGGAQAETLYF.

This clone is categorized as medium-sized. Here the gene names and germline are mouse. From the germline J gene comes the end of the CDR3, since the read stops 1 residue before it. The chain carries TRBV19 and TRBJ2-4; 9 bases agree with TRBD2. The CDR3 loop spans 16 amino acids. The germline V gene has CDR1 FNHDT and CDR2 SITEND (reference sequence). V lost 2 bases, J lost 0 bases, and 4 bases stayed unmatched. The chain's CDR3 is CASSIGGAASQNTLYF. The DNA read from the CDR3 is TGTGCCAGCAGTATTGGGGGGGCGGCTAGTCAAAACACCTTGTAC.

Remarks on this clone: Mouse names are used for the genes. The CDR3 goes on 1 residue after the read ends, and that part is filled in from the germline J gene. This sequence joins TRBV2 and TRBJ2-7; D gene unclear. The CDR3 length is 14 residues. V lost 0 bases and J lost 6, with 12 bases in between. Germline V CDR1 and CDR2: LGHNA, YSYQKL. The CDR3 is CASSQDRPGGEQYF. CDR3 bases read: TGTGCCAGCAGCCAAGATAGACCGGGTGGTGAACAGTAC.

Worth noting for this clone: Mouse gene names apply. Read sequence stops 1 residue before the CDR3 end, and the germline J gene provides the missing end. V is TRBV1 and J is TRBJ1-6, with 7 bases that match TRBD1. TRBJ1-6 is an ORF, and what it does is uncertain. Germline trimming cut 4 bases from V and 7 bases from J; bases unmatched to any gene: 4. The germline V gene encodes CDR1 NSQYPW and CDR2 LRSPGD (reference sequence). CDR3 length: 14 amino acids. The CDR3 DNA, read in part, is TGCACCTGCAGTGGACAGGGAGGGAATTCGCCCCTCTAC. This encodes CTCSGQGGNSPLY. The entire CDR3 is CTCSGQGGNSPLYF.

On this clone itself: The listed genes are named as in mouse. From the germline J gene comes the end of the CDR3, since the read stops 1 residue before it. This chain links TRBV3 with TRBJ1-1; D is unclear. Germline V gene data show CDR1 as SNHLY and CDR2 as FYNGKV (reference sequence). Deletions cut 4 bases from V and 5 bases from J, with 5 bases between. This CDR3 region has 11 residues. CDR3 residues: CASSSGTEVFF. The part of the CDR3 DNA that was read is TGTGCCAGCAGCTCCGGGACAGAAGTCTTC.

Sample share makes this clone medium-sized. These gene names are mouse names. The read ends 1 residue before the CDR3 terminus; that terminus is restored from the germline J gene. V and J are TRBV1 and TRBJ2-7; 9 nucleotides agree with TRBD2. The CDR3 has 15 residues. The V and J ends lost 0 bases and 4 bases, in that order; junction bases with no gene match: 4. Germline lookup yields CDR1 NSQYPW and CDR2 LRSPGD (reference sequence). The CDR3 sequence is CTCSADLWGGYEQYF. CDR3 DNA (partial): TGCACCTGCAGTGCAGATCTCTGGGGGGGATATGAACAGTAC.

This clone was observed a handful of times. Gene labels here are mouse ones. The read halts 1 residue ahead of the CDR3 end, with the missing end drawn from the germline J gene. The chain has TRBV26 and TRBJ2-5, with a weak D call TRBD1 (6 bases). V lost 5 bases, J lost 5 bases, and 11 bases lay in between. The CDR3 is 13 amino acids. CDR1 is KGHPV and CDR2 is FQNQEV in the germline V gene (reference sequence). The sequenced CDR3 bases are TGTGCCAGCAGTTACAGGGCGGGAGACACCCAGTAC. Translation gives CASSYRAGDTQY. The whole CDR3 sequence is CASSYRAGDTQYF.

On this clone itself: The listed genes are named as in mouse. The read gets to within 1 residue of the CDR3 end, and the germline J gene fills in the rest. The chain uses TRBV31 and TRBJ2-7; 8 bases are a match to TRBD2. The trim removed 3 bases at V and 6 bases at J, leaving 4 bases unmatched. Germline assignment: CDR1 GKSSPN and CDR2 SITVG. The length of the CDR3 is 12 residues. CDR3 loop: CAWSPDWVEQYF. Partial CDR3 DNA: TGTGCCTGGAGCCCGGACTGGGTTGAACAGTAC.

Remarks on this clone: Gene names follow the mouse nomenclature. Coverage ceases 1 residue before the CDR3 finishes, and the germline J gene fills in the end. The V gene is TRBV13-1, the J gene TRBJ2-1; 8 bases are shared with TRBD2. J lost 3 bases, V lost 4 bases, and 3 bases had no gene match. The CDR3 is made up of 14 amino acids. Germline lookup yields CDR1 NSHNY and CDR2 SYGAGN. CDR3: CASSIWGAYAEQFF. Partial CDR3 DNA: TGTGCCAGCAGTATCTGGGGGGCCTATGCTGAGCAGTTC.

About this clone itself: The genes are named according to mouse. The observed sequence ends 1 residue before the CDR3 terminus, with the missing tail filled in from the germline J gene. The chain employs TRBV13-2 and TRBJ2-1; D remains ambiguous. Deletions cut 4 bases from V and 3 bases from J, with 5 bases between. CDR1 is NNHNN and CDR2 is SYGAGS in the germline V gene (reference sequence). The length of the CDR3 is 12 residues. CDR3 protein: CASGRVYAEQFF. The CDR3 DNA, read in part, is TGTGCCAGCGGTCGGGTCTATGCTGAGCAGTTC.

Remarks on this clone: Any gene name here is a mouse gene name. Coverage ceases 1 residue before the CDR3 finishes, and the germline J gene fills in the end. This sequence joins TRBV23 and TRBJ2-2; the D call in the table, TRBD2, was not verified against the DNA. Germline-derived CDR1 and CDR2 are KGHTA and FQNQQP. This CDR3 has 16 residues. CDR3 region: CSSSPRDWGNTGQLYF. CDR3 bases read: TGCTCCAGCAGTCCCCGGGACTGGGGTAACACCGGGCAGCTCTAC. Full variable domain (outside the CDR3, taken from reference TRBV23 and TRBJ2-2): DAAVTQKPRYLIKMKGQEAEMKCIPEKGHTAVFWYQQKQSKELKFLIYFQNQQPLDQIDMVKERFSAVCPSSSLCSLGIRTCEAEDSALYLCSSSPRDWGNTGQLYFGEGSKLTVL.

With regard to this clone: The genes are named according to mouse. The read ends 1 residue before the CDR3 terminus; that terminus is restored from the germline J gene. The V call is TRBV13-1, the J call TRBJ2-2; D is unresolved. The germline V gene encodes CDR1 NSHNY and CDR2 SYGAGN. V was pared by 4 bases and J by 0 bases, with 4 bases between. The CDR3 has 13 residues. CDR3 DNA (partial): TGTGCCAGCAGTACAGCAAACACCGGGCAGCTCTAC. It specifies CASSTANTGQLY. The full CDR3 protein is CASSTANTGQLYF.